The 21 T cell receptor beta chains reported below all come from one sample, sequenced in a study of blood T cell repertoires in COVID-19. Profiled with immunoSEQ multiplex PCR; TCRdb holds only in-frame clones, not every one. The sample includes about 210,000 clones, roughly 86% of them seen just once. The sequenced sample consisted of peripheral blood. Receptors were obtained from a man younger than 35 with active or convalescent COVID-19.

In its sample, this clone was seen a few times. The rearrangement links TRBV12-5 to TRBJ2-3; 9 positions match TRBD2. Germline CDR1 LGHNT, CDR2 FRNRAP. The length of the CDR3 is 17 residues. With V trimmed by 1 base and J by 4 bases, 9 bases remained unmatched. CDR3 in amino acids: CASGLAFSGRGADTQYF. CDR3 coding DNA: TGTGCTAGTGGTTTGGCCTTTAGCGGGAGAGGTGCAGATACGCAGTATTTT.

This clone has more than one count but fewer than ten. The chain uses TRBV15 and TRBJ2-7; 12 bases agree with TRBD2. Germline CDR1 reads LNHNV; CDR2 reads YYDKDF (reference sequence). CDR3 size: 15 residues. V shed 0 bases and J 6 bases; nucleotides not matched to a gene: 3. The CDR3 loop is CATSRDLGLAGEQYF. In nucleotides, the CDR3 is TGTGCCACCAGCAGAGATCTGGGACTAGCGGGCGAGCAGTACTTC.

The chain couples TRBV6-5 to TRBJ2-1; 8 bases line up with TRBD1. V dropped 7 bases and J dropped 6; count of bases not matched to a gene: 8. CDR3 length: 14 residues. Germline assignment: CDR1 MNHEY and CDR2 SVGAGI. The CDR3 DNA reads TGTGCCAGCATCTCCGGACAGGGTTCCAATGAGCAGTTCTTC. It is translated as CASISGQGSNEQFF.

The rearrangement joins TRBV12-3 or TRBV12-4 to TRBJ2-5, with D perhaps matching TRBD1 (5 bases). Trimming took 5 bases from V and 2 from J, leaving 9 bases between them. The CDR3 is 13 residues long. The CDR3 bases are TGTGCCAGCAGTAGGGGTGGGCAAGAGACCCAGTACTTC. Residues: CASSRGGQETQYF.

This sequence joins TRBV19 and TRBJ1-2, with TRBD1 identical over 8 bases. The CDR3 is 14 amino acids. Per germline, CDR1 LNHDA and CDR2 SQIVND (reference sequence). Trimming took 4 bases from V and 6 from J; bases not matched to a gene: 7. Here the CDR3 reads CASSRAGGRNGYTF. The CDR3 DNA reads as TGTGCCAGTAGTAGGGCAGGGGGCAGGAATGGCTACACCTTC.

This clone was recorded a few times. This chain connects TRBV19 to TRBJ1-2; perhaps TRBD1 as D (5 bases). This CDR3 has 13 amino acids. Trimming left V 6 bases short and J 4 bases short, with 12 bases between. CDR1 and CDR2 from the germline V gene are LNHDA and SQIVND (reference sequence). The CDR3 loop reads CASRSGKAYGYTF. The CDR3 DNA reads TGTGCCAGTAGATCAGGGAAGGCCTATGGCTACACCTTC.

A word on this clone: One end of the junction fails to match germline, which may point to a read error. V is TRBV6-2 or TRBV6-3 and J is TRBJ2-1, with 9 positions matching TRBD1. Germline CDR1 reads MNHEY; CDR2 reads SVGEGT. The CDR3 covers 14 residues. The CDR3 loop reads CASSTGTGPSLLVF. The CDR3 nucleotides are TGTGCCAGCAGTACCGGGACAGGGCCTTCATTATTGGTCTTC.

V and J are TRBV18 and TRBJ1-1, with TRBD1 matching 7 bases. Germline V CDR1 and CDR2: KGHSH, LQKENI. J gave up 4 bases and V 1 base, and 3 bases lay outside the gene matches. The CDR3 has 14 amino acids. The chain's CDR3 is CASSPQGAGTEAFF. CDR3 DNA: TGTGCCAGCTCACCACAGGGGGCAGGCACTGAAGCTTTCTTT.

The rearrangement links TRBV27 to TRBJ2-2; tentative D call: TRBD1 (5 bases). The CDR3 covers 14 residues. Trimming shortened V by 3 bases and J by 5 bases, and 10 bases separated the two germline ends. CDR1 is MNHEY and CDR2 is SMNVEV in the germline V gene (reference sequence). The CDR3 DNA follows: TGTGCCAGCAGTTTCGCCAGGGCTACCGGGGAGCTGTTTTTT. Its protein product is CASSFARATGELFF.

The gene calls are TRBV7-2 and TRBJ2-7; the match to TRBD2 covers 14 bases. Germline V gene data show CDR1 as SGHTA and CDR2 as FQGNSA. This CDR3 contains 14 residues. Trimming cost V 5 bases and J 7 bases; bases outside gene matches: 4. DNA of the CDR3: TGTGCCAGCAGCGAAGGACTAGCGGGAGGTGAGCAGTACTTC. Protein sequence: CASSEGLAGGEQYF.

The chain employs TRBV29-1 and TRBJ2-3, with 10 bases matching TRBD1. After removal of 4 bases from V and 3 bases from J, the junction contained 4 bases not matched to a gene. Per germline, CDR1 SQVTM and CDR2 ANQGSEA. The CDR3 is 14 amino acids. The CDR3: CSVGDRGGTDTQYF. The CDR3 bases are TGCAGCGTTGGGGACAGGGGTGGGACAGATACGCAGTATTTT.

This clone was seen a few times. This chain connects TRBV5-5 to TRBJ2-7; TRBD2 matches 8 bases. The germline V gene has CDR1 SGHKS and CDR2 YYEKEE (reference sequence). V shed 0 bases and J 6 bases; nucleotides not matched to a gene: 11. The CDR3 has 16 amino acids. CDR3 DNA sequence: TGTGCCAGCAGCTTGGGTCCAGCGGGAGAGTCCCGCGAGCAGTACTTC. It specifies CASSLGPAGESREQYF.

Points on this clone: The sample holds other DNA sequences that translate to the same CDR3. The chain has TRBV5-1 and TRBJ2-2; 8 positions match TRBD2. J was trimmed by 0 bases and V by 0 bases; bases with no gene match: 7. Per the germline V gene, CDR1 is SGHRS and CDR2 is YFSETQ. This CDR3 region has 18 residues. The CDR3 loop is CASSLAPSGGSNTGELFF. In DNA form, the CDR3 reads TGCGCCAGCAGCTTGGCCCCCAGCGGGGGATCGAACACCGGGGAGCTGTTTTTT.

This chain joins TRBV6-5 and TRBJ2-7; D perhaps matches TRBD1 (6 bases). Germline V gives CDR1 MNHEY, CDR2 SVGAGI. The CDR3 contains 13 residues. V was trimmed by 6 bases and J by 3 bases, leaving 12 bases between them. The CDR3 DNA reads as TGTGCCAGCAGCCACAGGGAGAGCTACGAGCAGTACTTC. Translated, it gives CASSHRESYEQYF.

J is TRBJ1-2 and V is TRBV19, with TRBD1 matching 10 bases. The CDR3 is made up of 16 amino acids. The junction had 14 bases not matched to a gene; V was cut back by 7 bases and J by 6 bases. The V gene's germline CDR1 is LNHDA and CDR2 SQIVND (reference sequence). The CDR3 protein is CASIPNRDRGSDGYTF. The CDR3 DNA is TGTGCCAGTATCCCTAACCGGGACAGGGGTTCTGATGGCTACACCTTC.

J is TRBJ2-3 and V is TRBV5-8; 12 bases align to TRBD2. V trimming: 0 bases; J trimming: 2 bases; junction bases outside the gene matches: 10. Germline assignment: CDR1 SGHTS and CDR2 YDEGEE. This CDR3 has 19 residues. As DNA, the CDR3 is TGTGCCAGCAGCTTGGCCCCGCTAGCGGGGGGGCAGCTCACAGATACGCAGTATTTT. This sequence encodes CASSLAPLAGGQLTDTQYF.

This clone was found once. The chain has TRBV19 and TRBJ2-7; 10 bases are shared with TRBD2. CDR1 and CDR2 (germline): LNHDA, SQIVND (reference sequence). The V segment lost 4 bases and the J segment 5 bases; nucleotides outside the gene matches: 5. This CDR3 contains 14 residues. The CDR3 DNA reads as TGTGCCAGTAGTACGACTAGCGGGCGAAACGAGCAGTACTTC. Translated: CASSTTSGRNEQYF. The full variable domain, rest sourced from reference TRBV19 and TRBJ2-7, is DGGITQSPKYLFRKEGQNVTLSCEQNLNHDAMYWYRQDPGQGLRLIYYSQIVNDFQKGDIAEGYSVSREKKESFPLTVTSAQKNPTAFYLCASSTTSGRNEQYFGPGTRLTVT.

V usage is TRBV7-9 and J usage is TRBJ2-3; 9 nucleotides align to TRBD2. From germline, CDR1 is SEHNR and CDR2 FQNEAQ (reference sequence). The CDR3 extends over 15 amino acids. Germline trimming cut 5 bases from V and 1 base from J; bases unmatched to any gene: 4. CDR3 sequence: CASSALAGRTDTQYF. The DNA for the CDR3 is TGTGCCAGCAGCGCCCTAGCGGGACGCACAGATACGCAGTATTTT.

The chain combines TRBV18 with TRBJ1-1; 7 bases align to TRBD1. Germline CDR1 KGHSH, CDR2 LQKENI. CDR3 length: 14 amino acids. The V and J ends lost 5 bases and 7 bases, in that order; junction bases with no gene match: 10. The CDR3 protein is CASSGIHRTGEAFF. CDR3 DNA sequence: TGTGCCAGCTCAGGAATTCATAGGACAGGTGAAGCTTTCTTT.

V is TRBV6-5 and J is TRBJ1-2; possibly TRBD1 for D (6 bases). CDR1 and CDR2 from the germline V gene are MNHEY and SVGAGI. Between the trimmed V and J ends, which lost 0 bases and 2 bases, there was a span of 10 bases. This CDR3 region has 15 residues. The CDR3 nucleotides are TGTGCCAGCAGTTACTCACACAGGGCCAACTATGGCTACACCTTC. Translating it yields CASSYSHRANYGYTF.

The chain carries TRBV7-3 and TRBJ2-1; D possibly corresponds to TRBD2 (6 bases). Germline V gives CDR1 SGHTA, CDR2 FQGTGA. V was cut by 1 base and J by 2 bases, with 12 bases left in between. This CDR3 comprises 16 residues. This CDR3 reads CASSLMPSEPYNEQFF. The DNA of the CDR3 is TGTGCCAGCAGCTTAATGCCTAGCGAACCCTACAATGAGCAGTTCTTC.